The 27 T cell receptor beta chains below were found in one sample sequenced in a study of cytotoxic CD8 clonotypes in ibrutinib-treated CLL. The method was immunoSEQ multiplex PCR; TCRdb's version includes in-frame clones alone and lacks a portion of them. The profile shows about 160,000 clones, about four fifths of them singletons. Sequenced material: PBMCs, taken after 12 months of ibrutinib treatment. These receptors all come from a human donor with chronic lymphocytic leukemia.

This clone was counted a single time. The chain recombines TRBV5-4 with TRBJ2-5; 7 bases match TRBD2. Germline V lookup: CDR1 SGHNT, CDR2 YYREEE (reference sequence). The CDR3 totals 15 residues. Trimming cost V 1 base and J 5 bases; bases outside gene matches: 8. CDR3 region: CASSLLREKRETQYF. CDR3 DNA sequence: TGTGCCAGCAGCTTGTTGCGGGAGAAGCGGGAGACCCAGTACTTC.

This rearrangement joins TRBV19 to TRBJ2-7; TRBD1 agrees at 7 bases. Trimming removed 5 bases from V and 2 bases from J; junction bases left unmatched: 9. Germline values: CDR1 LNHDA, CDR2 SQIVND (reference sequence). The CDR3 length is 15 residues. The chain's CDR3 is CASSPQTGLPYEQYF. Written as DNA, the CDR3 is TGTGCCAGTAGTCCTCAGACAGGGCTACCCTACGAGCAGTACTTC. The whole variable domain, remainder taken from reference TRBV19 and TRBJ2-7, is DGGITQSPKYLFRKEGQNVTLSCEQNLNHDAMYWYRQDPGQGLRLIYYSQIVNDFQKGDIAEGYSVSREKKESFPLTVTSAQKNPTAFYLCASSPQTGLPYEQYFGPGTRLTVT.

This chain connects TRBV7-9 to TRBJ1-1; weak D call: TRBD1 (6 bases). The CDR3 extends over 15 amino acids. Trimming shortened V by 2 bases and J by 3 bases, and 13 bases separated the two germline ends. CDR1 is SEHNR, CDR2 FQNEAQ, per germline (reference sequence). CDR3 nucleotide sequence: TGTGCCAGCAGCTTAAATTACAGGGAGGACACTGAAGCTTTCTTT. This gives the protein CASSLNYREDTEAFF.

V is TRBV25-1 and J is TRBJ1-2; D is ambiguous. Trimming stripped 3 bases from V and 4 bases from J, with 9 bases between. The CDR3 loop spans 13 amino acids. CDR1 and CDR2 from the germline V gene are MGHDK and SYGVNS. The CDR3 is CASSDERAYGYTF. The CDR3, as DNA: TGTGCCAGCAGTGACGAGAGGGCCTATGGCTACACCTTC.

This clone was detected once. The CDR3 region is CASRQVNNQPQHF. For the CDR3, the DNA is TGTGCCAGTAGACAGGTAAACAATCAGCCCCAGCATTTT. The genes are TRBV6-1 and TRBJ1-5; the D gene is possibly TRBD1 (6 bases). This CDR3 spans 13 amino acids. Trimming removed 9 bases from V and 3 bases from J, with 12 bases in between. Germline lookup yields CDR1 MNHNS and CDR2 SASEGT.

This clone showed up just once. The chain employs TRBV15 and TRBJ2-7, with 9 bases identical to TRBD1. The CDR3 has 16 residues. Trimming at V came to 0 bases and at J to 3 bases, leaving 6 bases not matched to a gene. The germline gives CDR1 LNHNV, CDR2 YYDKDF (reference sequence). The CDR3, as DNA: TGTGCCACCAGCAGAGAAACGCCGGGACAGGGCTACGAGCAGTACTTC. Encoded protein: CATSRETPGQGYEQYF.

Notes on this clone: An end of the junction differs from the germline gene, which may be a read error. The V and J genes are TRBV2 and TRBJ1-1; 7 nucleotides match TRBD1. Looked up from germline, CDR1 is SNHLY and CDR2 is FYNNEI. The CDR3 loop spans 13 amino acids. The CDR3 bases are TGTGCCAGCAGAGAGGACAGGTTGCCTGTTGCTCTCTTT. Protein product: CASREDRLPVALF.

The chain carries TRBV9 and TRBJ1-1; 7 nucleotides match TRBD1. Germline V gene data show CDR1 as SGDLS and CDR2 as YYNGEE. Trimming at V came to 1 base and at J to 4 bases, leaving 7 bases not matched to a gene. The CDR3 contains 15 residues. This chain's CDR3 is CASSVSTGDGTEAFF. The CDR3 DNA follows: TGTGCCAGCAGCGTATCAACAGGGGACGGCACTGAAGCTTTCTTT.

The chain is built from TRBV4-1 and TRBJ1-1; unclear D gene. This CDR3 comprises 15 residues. Trimming removed 1 base from V and 3 bases from J, with 12 bases in between. Germline V gene lookup returns CDR1 MGHRA and CDR2 YSYEKL. CDR3 amino acids: CASSQASAGYTEAFF. CDR3 DNA: TGCGCCAGCAGCCAAGCGTCCGCTGGGTACACTGAAGCTTTCTTT.

The genes are TRBV6-8 and TRBJ2-7; TRBD1 agrees at 9 bases. The ends lost 8 bases at V and 2 bases at J; junction bases unmatched: 7. The CDR3 has 14 amino acids. CDR1 and CDR2 (germline): MNHGY, SAAAGT. The CDR3 DNA reads TGTGCCAGCCGAACCGGGACAGGGACCTACGAGCAGTACTTC. Amino acids: CASRTGTGTYEQYF.

The chain uses TRBV7-3 and TRBJ2-3; 7 bases line up with TRBD2. Germline assignment: CDR1 SGHTA and CDR2 FQGTGA. The CDR3 consists of 15 residues. V lost 5 bases to trimming and J lost 2 bases; unmatched junction nucleotides: 7. CDR3 DNA: TGTGCCAGCAGCAAGGGACTACCTTCCACAGATACGCAGTATTTT. As protein: CASSKGLPSTDTQYF. Full variable domain (rest looked up from reference TRBV7-3 and TRBJ2-3): GAGVSQTPSNKVTEKGKYVELRCDPISGHTALYWYRQSLGQGPEFLIYFQGTGAADDSGLPNDRFFAVRPEGSVSTLKIQRTERGDSAVYLCASSKGLPSTDTQYFGPGTRLTVL.

The chain recombines TRBV4-1 with TRBJ1-4; unclear D gene. CDR1 is MGHRA, CDR2 YSYEKL, per germline. With 4 bases removed from V and 5 bases from J, the gap between germline ends came to 8 bases. This CDR3 contains 13 residues. The CDR3 here is CASSRTGNEKLFF. DNA for the CDR3: TGCGCCAGCAGCCGCACGGGGAATGAAAAACTGTTTTTT.

The J gene is TRBJ2-7, the V gene TRBV30; possibly TRBD1 or TRBD2 for D (5 bases each). The CDR3 has 15 amino acids. The germline V and J ends were trimmed by 3 bases and 1 base, with 16 bases remaining between them. Germline assignment: CDR1 GTSNPN and CDR2 SVGIG (reference sequence). The CDR3 loop reads CAWRPMGRESYEQYF. DNA of the CDR3: TGTGCCTGGAGACCCATGGGACGTGAGTCCTACGAGCAGTACTTC. Full variable domain (remainder filled in from reference TRBV30 and TRBJ2-7): SQTIHQWPATLVQPVGSPLSLECTVEGTSNPNLYWYRQAAGRGLQLLFYSVGIGQISSEVPQNLSASRPQDRQFILSSKKLLLSDSGFYLCAWRPMGRESYEQYFGPGTRLTVT.

This clone is a singleton in its sample. This chain uses TRBV10-3 with TRBJ2-5; D not certain. The CDR3 runs to 12 residues. Trimming stripped 11 bases from V and 0 bases from J, with 10 bases between. Germline V lookup: CDR1 ENHRY, CDR2 SYGVKD. CDR3 protein: CAVRRDQETQYF. The CDR3 DNA is TGTGCCGTTCGCCGGGACCAAGAGACCCAGTACTTC.

This rearrangement joins TRBV18 to TRBJ2-7; D is uncertain. CDR1 KGHSH and CDR2 LQKENI come from the germline V gene. V was trimmed by 2 bases and J by 7 bases, leaving 12 bases between them. This CDR3 contains 13 residues. DNA of the CDR3: TGTGCCAGCTCACCAGTGGCCGAGTGGGAGCAGTACTTC. Protein sequence: CASSPVAEWEQYF.

J is TRBJ1-2 and V is TRBV5-1, with 9 bases that match TRBD1. The length of the CDR3 is 15 residues. After removal of 0 bases from V and 3 bases from J, the junction contained 3 bases not matched to a gene. Per germline, CDR1 SGHRS and CDR2 YFSETQ. The CDR3, as DNA: TGCGCCAGCAGCTTGGGTTGGGACAGGGACTATGGCTACACCTTC. This codes for CASSLGWDRDYGYTF.

CDR3 nucleotides: TGTGCCAGCAGTTACGGGTTGGCCTACGAGCAGTACTTC. Protein product: CASSYGLAYEQYF. The chain joins TRBV28 to TRBJ2-7, with D unclear. CDR3 size: 13 residues. CDR1 and CDR2 from the germline V gene are MDHEN and SYDVKM. V was clipped by 4 bases and J by 2 bases, with 9 bases between them. The variable domain in full, with the rest retrieved from reference TRBV28 and TRBJ2-7, is DVKVTQSSRYLVKRTGEKVFLECVQDMDHENMFWYRQDPGLGLRLIYFSYDVKMKEKGDIPEGYSVSREKKERFSLILESASTNQTSMYLCASSYGLAYEQYFGPGTRLTVT.

The chain links TRBV28 to TRBJ2-2; D remains unclear. With 6 bases removed from V and 7 bases from J, the gap between germline ends came to 15 bases. CDR3 length equals 14 residues. Germline values: CDR1 MDHEN, CDR2 SYDVKM. CDR3 residues: CASRERLYGGELFF. CDR3 in DNA: TGTGCCAGCAGGGAGAGGTTGTATGGCGGGGAGCTGTTTTTT.

The chain couples TRBV27 to TRBJ2-1, with 10 positions matching TRBD1. The germline gives CDR1 MNHEY, CDR2 SMNVEV (reference sequence). The CDR3 spans 15 residues. With 6 bases clipped from V and 6 bases from J, the junction kept 8 bases outside the gene matches. CDR3 loop: CASRYGTGAPNEQFF. For the CDR3, the DNA is TGTGCCAGCAGATACGGGACAGGGGCCCCCAATGAGCAGTTCTTC.

CDR3 coding DNA: TGTGCCAGCACAACCGGGACAGAGAACACTGAAGCTTTCTTT. This sequence encodes CASTTGTENTEAFF. The chain is built from TRBV7-9 and TRBJ1-1, with TRBD1 matching over 7 bases. V dropped 7 bases and J dropped 1; count of bases not matched to a gene: 6. Germline loops: CDR1 SEHNR, CDR2 FQNEAQ (reference sequence). The CDR3 totals 14 residues.

J is TRBJ2-1 and V is TRBV9; 11 bases map to TRBD2. Germline V gives CDR1 SGDLS, CDR2 YYNGEE. This CDR3 has 15 residues. Losses at the gene ends were 4 bases for V and 4 bases for J; bases not matched to a gene: 4. The CDR3 loop is CASSPTSGGYNEQFF. CDR3 nucleotides: TGTGCCAGCAGCCCTACTAGCGGGGGTTACAATGAGCAGTTCTTC.

This clone was found once. The chain couples TRBV5-6 to TRBJ2-3; D remains ambiguous. Germline assignment: CDR1 SGHDT and CDR2 YYEEEE. The V end lost 0 bases, the J end lost 1 base, and 12 bases lay between the germline ends. The CDR3 has 16 amino acids. CDR3 amino acids: CASSLAPPTRTDTQYF. The CDR3 DNA reads as TGTGCCAGCAGCTTGGCCCCCCCGACCCGCACAGATACGCAGTATTTT.

This rearrangement joins TRBV6-5 to TRBJ1-1; unclear D gene. The germline CDR1 and CDR2 sequences are MNHEY and SVGAGI. The CDR3 loop spans 15 amino acids. With 6 bases removed from V and 6 bases from J, the gap between germline ends came to 20 bases. The CDR3 DNA sequence: TGTGCCAGCAGGAACAGTCGAGCTCTCAGCTCTGAAGCTTTCTTT. It is translated as CASRNSRALSSEAFF.

The chain employs TRBV29-1 and TRBJ1-5, with TRBD1 as a possible D gene (6 bases). Germline CDR1 is SQVTM and CDR2 is ANQGSEA. Trimming cost V 6 bases and J 3 bases, with 15 bases left between them. The CDR3 has 14 residues. CDR3 sequence (DNA): TGCAGCGTAAGGGGAACAGGGATCAATCAGCCCCAGCATTTT. Its translation: CSVRGTGINQPQHF.

V is TRBV6-5 and J is TRBJ2-5; D tentatively reads TRBD1 or TRBD2 (5 bases each). Trimming stripped 4 bases from V and 4 bases from J, with 10 bases between. Per the germline V gene, CDR1 is MNHEY and CDR2 is SVGAGI. The CDR3 length is 13 residues. CDR3 sequence (DNA): TGTGCCAGCAGTTCCGGGACCCCAGAGACCCAGTACTTC. This codes for CASSSGTPETQYF.

This chain links TRBV2 with TRBJ2-4; 10 nucleotides line up with TRBD2. The J segment lost 0 bases and the V segment lost 3 bases, leaving 5 bases of the junction unmatched. The CDR3 consists of 17 residues. The germline V gene has CDR1 SNHLY and CDR2 FYNNEI. The CDR3 DNA reads as TGTGCCAGCAGTGATGACATAGCGGGAGGAGCCAAAAACATTCAGTACTTC. Its translation is CASSDDIAGGAKNIQYF.

The CDR3 reads CASSSRSGQPQHF. The DNA of the CDR3 is TGTGCCAGCAGTTCGAGGTCAGGGCAGCCCCAGCATTTT. The chain recombines TRBV6-6 with TRBJ1-5, with D possibly matching TRBD1 (5 bases). The CDR3 runs 13 residues. Germline V gene sequence: CDR1 MNHNY, CDR2 SVGAGI (reference sequence). V was clipped by 4 bases and J by 7 bases, with 11 bases between them.